This T cell receptor (beta chain) was captured in a study of monozygotic twins with inflammatory bowel disease. Study findings and constraints: Patient repertoires may carry noise from differing immunosuppressive treatments.

Each donor supplied around 2.3 ml of blood. Concerning this clonotype: Antigen specificity is unknown.

The germline V gene has CDR1 SGHRS and CDR2 YFSETQ. This CDR3 comprises 14 residues. TCRdb reprocessed the 5' RACE reads and reports one entry per CDR3 protein, with no DNA. This table lists some 150,000 distinct CDR3 sequences. The source of this sequence is a human donor with ulcerative colitis or Crohn's disease, or a healthy co-twin of an affected twin (not recorded which). The genes are TRBV5-1 and TRBJ2-4. The sequenced sample was blood. CDR3 sequence: CASSRGLAKNIQYF.